This passage covers 25 T cell receptor beta chains from one sample sequenced in a study of beta chain features in type 1 diabetes. The study reverse transcribed the entire isolated RNA, so it sequenced expressed TCRB transcripts. Generated by immunoSEQ multiplex PCR, the TCRdb table keeps only in-frame clones and is missing some. Seen here are fewer than 400,000 clones, over 7% observed once, and the top ten hold around 1%. Study-level points and caveats: A moderate, significant TCRB CDR3 shortening appeared in type 1 diabetes across four CD4+ subsets.

Their antigen targets remain unknown. The sequenced material came from central memory CD4+ T cells from blood. The receptor source for this set is a man in his thirties or forties with type 1 diabetes.

This clone was detected a few times. V usage is TRBV28 and J usage is TRBJ2-5, with a tentative D call TRBD1 (6 bases). The better agreement between TRBJ2-7 and the DNA end casts doubt on the J call. This CDR3 has 14 amino acids. Looked up from germline, CDR1 is MDHEN and CDR2 is SYDVKM. This CDR3 is CASRPTGFPYEQYF. In DNA form, the CDR3 reads TGTGCCAGCAGACCTACAGGGTTCCCTTACGAGCAGTACTTC.

The rearrangement joins TRBV7-9 to TRBJ1-6; D gene ambiguous. The ends were cut back, 1 base at V and 7 bases at J, with 8 bases in the middle. The V gene's germline CDR1 is SEHNR and CDR2 FQNEAQ (reference sequence). The CDR3 loop spans 14 amino acids. The CDR3 sequence: CASSLVAGNSPLHF. CDR3 DNA: TGTGCCAGCAGCTTAGTAGCTGGGAATTCACCCCTCCACTTT.

This clone has only a few counts. The CDR3 nucleotides are TGTGCCAGCCAACAAGGCAGGTCACCCCTCCACTTT. This sequence encodes CASQQGRSPLHF. The chain is built from TRBV7-9 and TRBJ1-6; no clear D. The V gene lost 8 bases and the J gene lost 10 bases, with 12 bases spanning the gap. The length of the CDR3 is 12 residues. The germline CDR1 and CDR2 sequences are SEHNR and FQNEAQ (reference sequence).

The chain uses TRBV18 and TRBJ2-7, with TRBD2 identical over 7 bases. Losses at the gene ends were 3 bases for V and 2 bases for J; bases not matched to a gene: 7. The CDR3 is 15 amino acids. CDR1 KGHSH and CDR2 LQKENI come from the germline V gene. The CDR3 DNA is TGTGCCAGCTCACCGTCCCTGGGGGGGGCCTACGAGCAGTACTTC. Translation: CASSPSLGGAYEQYF.

Sample share makes this clone medium-sized. The chain couples TRBV7-9 to TRBJ2-4; D is uncertain. The germline V and J ends were trimmed by 1 base and 9 bases, with 13 bases remaining between them. Germline CDR1 is SEHNR and CDR2 is FQNEAQ (reference sequence). The CDR3 sequence is 14 residues long. CDR3 bases: TGTGCCAGCAGCTTAGAGGGCAGCAACGGCATTCAGTACTTC. Translated, it gives CASSLEGSNGIQYF.

V gene TRBV5-5 combines with J gene TRBJ2-1; the match to TRBD1 covers 9 bases. The CDR3 extends over 14 amino acids. Germline CDR1 is SGHKS and CDR2 is YYEKEE (reference sequence). V was pared by 4 bases and J by 6 bases, with 5 bases of the junction left unmatched. Here the CDR3 DNA reads TGTGCCAGCAGCACCCGGGGACAGGGCAATGAGCAGTTCTTC. Protein sequence: CASSTRGQGNEQFF.

The sample holds a few counts of this clone. The chain couples TRBV29-1 to TRBJ2-5; unclear D gene. Germline-derived CDR1 and CDR2 are SQVTM and ANQGSEA. Trimming took 0 bases from V and 5 from J, leaving 16 bases between them. This CDR3 comprises 15 residues. CDR3 sequence: CSVEDPPGQAETQYF. In DNA, the CDR3 is TGCAGCGTTGAAGACCCCCCCGGGCAAGCGGAGACCCAGTACTTC.

A note on this clone: Other DNA sequences in the sample encode the same CDR3. The chain links TRBV7-2 to TRBJ2-3; the D is unclear. The CDR3 runs 14 residues. Germline assignment: CDR1 SGHTA and CDR2 FQGNSA. Trimming removed 1 base at V and 2 bases at J, with 7 bases between. Here the CDR3 reads CASSLGQYTDTQYF. The DNA for the CDR3 is TGTGCCAGCAGCTTAGGCCAGTACACAGATACGCAGTATTTT. Full variable domain (missing parts from reference TRBV7-2 and TRBJ2-3): GAGVSQSPSNKVTEKGKDVELRCDPISGHTALYWYRQSLGQGLEFLIYFQGNSAPDKSGLPSDRFSAERTGGSVSTLTIQRTQQEDSAVYLCASSLGQYTDTQYFGPGTRLTVL.

The chain combines TRBV6-5 with TRBJ1-5; 9 nucleotides line up with TRBD1. The V gene's germline CDR1 is MNHEY and CDR2 SVGAGI. CDR3 size: 13 residues. J lost 5 bases, V lost 6 bases, and 2 bases had no gene match. The CDR3 bases are TGTGCCAGCAGCGGGGACAGGGATCAGCCCCAGCATTTT. As protein: CASSGDRDQPQHF.

The rearrangement joins TRBV19 to TRBJ2-3; TRBD1 aligns across 7 bases. This CDR3 is built from 13 residues. Per the germline V gene, CDR1 is LNHDA and CDR2 is SQIVND (reference sequence). The trim removed 4 bases at V and 5 bases at J, leaving 3 bases unmatched. CDR3: CASSNRDRDTQYF. CDR3 in DNA: TGTGCCAGTAGTAACCGGGACAGAGATACGCAGTATTTT.

This clone was counted between two and nine times. The chain has TRBV7-9 and TRBJ2-7; no firm D call. Trimming pared 4 bases from V and 1 base from J, leaving 11 bases between. CDR1 is SEHNR, CDR2 FQNEAQ, per germline (reference sequence). The CDR3 totals 14 residues. CDR3 amino acids: CASSSKERSYEQYF. CDR3 coding DNA: TGTGCCAGCAGCTCCAAGGAACGGTCCTACGAGCAGTACTTC.

The sample holds many counts of this clone. Other nucleotide sequences in the sample specify the same CDR3. V and J are TRBV5-6 and TRBJ2-2; 10 positions agree with TRBD2. Looked up from germline, CDR1 is SGHDT and CDR2 is YYEEEE. The CDR3 loop spans 16 amino acids. J was trimmed by 3 bases and V by 2 bases; bases with no gene match: 4. CDR3 sequence (DNA): TGTGCCAGCAGCTTCCGGACTAGCGGATACACCGGGGAGCTGTTTTTT. Translation gives CASSFRTSGYTGELFF.

This clone was seen a few times. This chain links TRBV2 with TRBJ2-2; the D is unclear. This CDR3 has 15 amino acids. Germline CDR1 is SNHLY and CDR2 is FYNNEI. Trimming left V 4 bases short and J 7 bases short, with 16 bases between. The CDR3 here is CASSGWDTLYGELFF. As DNA, the CDR3 is TGTGCCAGCAGTGGTTGGGATACCCTTTACGGGGAGCTGTTTTTT.

There are a few counts of this clone. This chain uses TRBV6-1 with TRBJ1-2; D remains ambiguous. CDR3 length: 12 residues. V shed 10 bases and J shed 0 bases, with 9 bases lying between them. Germline V gene lookup returns CDR1 MNHNS and CDR2 SASEGT. CDR3 nucleotides: TGTGCCACCCGGTCGGCTAACTATGGCTACACCTTC. Protein product: CATRSANYGYTF.

The sample holds a few counts of this clone. This chain connects TRBV5-6 to TRBJ2-2; D remains ambiguous. This CDR3 comprises 12 residues. V was shortened by 4 bases and J by 5 bases, with 6 bases between the two germline ends. The germline V gene encodes CDR1 SGHDT and CDR2 YYEEEE. The CDR3 bases are TGTGCCAGCAGCGAGTGGACCGGGGAGCTGTTTTTT. Translated, it gives CASSEWTGELFF.

This clone was seen a handful of times. The genes are TRBV7-2 and TRBJ2-7; D remains ambiguous. This CDR3 has 13 amino acids. Deletions cut 0 bases from V and 5 bases from J, with 8 bases between. Per the germline V gene, CDR1 is SGHTA and CDR2 is FQGNSA. CDR3 amino acids: CASSLARFDEQYF. CDR3 bases: TGTGCCAGCAGCTTAGCAAGGTTTGACGAGCAGTACTTC.

This clone was seen more than once but under ten times. The chain combines TRBV7-2 with TRBJ1-2, with D possibly matching TRBD1 (6 bases). CDR3 length: 13 residues. Germline V gives CDR1 SGHTA, CDR2 FQGNSA. Trimming took 5 bases from V and 8 from J, leaving 15 bases between them. The CDR3 DNA reads as TGTGCCAGCAGCCTAGGACAGATCGGAGGCTACACCTTC. Amino acid sequence: CASSLGQIGGYTF.

The gene calls are TRBV28 and TRBJ2-3, with 10 bases matching TRBD2. The CDR3 is 15 amino acids. CDR1 is MDHEN and CDR2 is SYDVKM in the germline V gene. V trimming: 5 bases; J trimming: 6 bases; junction bases outside the gene matches: 8. The CDR3 region is CASSAQAGGLDTQYF. The CDR3 coding sequence is TGTGCCAGCAGTGCCCAAGCGGGGGGGCTTGATACGCAGTATTTT.

This clone was recorded at least ten times. V usage is TRBV2 and J usage is TRBJ2-1; 12 positions agree with TRBD2. The V gene end was trimmed by 4 bases and the J gene end by 4 bases; junction bases not matched to a gene: 8. The CDR3 extends over 17 amino acids. Germline V CDR1 and CDR2: SNHLY, FYNNEI. The DNA for the CDR3 is TGTGCCAGCAGTGGGGCCCCGGGACTAGCGGGTTACAATGAGCAGTTCTTC. Translation: CASSGAPGLAGYNEQFF.

This clone was detected only a few times. The chain is built from TRBV19 and TRBJ2-5, with unresolved D. This CDR3 spans 11 amino acids. The germline gives CDR1 LNHDA, CDR2 SQIVND (reference sequence). Trimming took off 4 bases at V and 5 bases at J, with 5 bases between the two ends. The CDR3 here is CASSNGETQYF. In DNA, the CDR3 is TGTGCCAGTAGTAACGGGGAGACCCAGTACTTC.

The chain combines TRBV9 with TRBJ1-1, with unresolved D. Germline CDR1 and CDR2: SGDLS and YYNGEE. Trimming stripped 0 bases from V and 3 bases from J, with 9 bases between. This CDR3 is built from 14 residues. The CDR3 loop reads CASSVVPSDTEAFF. CDR3 coding DNA: TGTGCCAGCAGCGTAGTACCCAGCGACACTGAAGCTTTCTTT.

The J gene is TRBJ1-2, the V gene TRBV28; 7 positions match TRBD1. The J segment lost 0 bases and the V segment lost 5 bases, leaving 0 bases of the junction unmatched. The CDR3 consists of 13 residues. From germline, CDR1 is MDHEN and CDR2 SYDVKM. The CDR3 reads CASSGTANYGYTF. CDR3 bases: TGTGCCAGCAGTGGGACAGCTAACTATGGCTACACCTTC.

This clone has a handful of counts. This chain connects TRBV28 to TRBJ2-3, with D hard to call. The CDR3 runs to 11 residues. Looked up from germline, CDR1 is MDHEN and CDR2 is SYDVKM. V lost 5 bases to trimming and J lost 7 bases, with 7 bases between them. The CDR3 nucleotides are TGTGCCAGCAGTCGTATTAATACGCAGTATTTT. Encoded protein: CASSRINTQYF. Filled out from reference TRBV28 and TRBJ2-3, the complete variable domain reads DVKVTQSSRYLVKRTGEKVFLECVQDMDHENMFWYRQDPGLGLRLIYFSYDVKMKEKGDIPEGYSVSREKKERFSLILESASTNQTSMYLCASSRINTQYFGPGTRLTVL.

This clone was counted between two and nine times. The chain recombines TRBV27 with TRBJ1-2, with 8 bases that match TRBD1. The V and J ends lost 0 bases and 6 bases, in that order; junction bases with no gene match: 6. This CDR3 region has 15 residues. Germline CDR1 is MNHEY and CDR2 is SMNVEV (reference sequence). The CDR3 loop is CASSLSWQGANGYTF. The CDR3 coding sequence is TGTGCCAGCAGTTTATCCTGGCAGGGGGCTAATGGCTACACCTTC.

The gene calls are TRBV7-2 and TRBJ2-5, with 8 bases lining up with TRBD2. Losses at the gene ends were 1 base for V and 5 bases for J; bases not matched to a gene: 9. CDR3 length: 16 residues. Germline values: CDR1 SGHTA, CDR2 FQGNSA. In nucleotides, the CDR3 is TGTGCCAGCAGCTTAGTAAGCGGCCCGGGAGGGGAGACCCAGTACTTC. Amino acids: CASSLVSGPGGETQYF.